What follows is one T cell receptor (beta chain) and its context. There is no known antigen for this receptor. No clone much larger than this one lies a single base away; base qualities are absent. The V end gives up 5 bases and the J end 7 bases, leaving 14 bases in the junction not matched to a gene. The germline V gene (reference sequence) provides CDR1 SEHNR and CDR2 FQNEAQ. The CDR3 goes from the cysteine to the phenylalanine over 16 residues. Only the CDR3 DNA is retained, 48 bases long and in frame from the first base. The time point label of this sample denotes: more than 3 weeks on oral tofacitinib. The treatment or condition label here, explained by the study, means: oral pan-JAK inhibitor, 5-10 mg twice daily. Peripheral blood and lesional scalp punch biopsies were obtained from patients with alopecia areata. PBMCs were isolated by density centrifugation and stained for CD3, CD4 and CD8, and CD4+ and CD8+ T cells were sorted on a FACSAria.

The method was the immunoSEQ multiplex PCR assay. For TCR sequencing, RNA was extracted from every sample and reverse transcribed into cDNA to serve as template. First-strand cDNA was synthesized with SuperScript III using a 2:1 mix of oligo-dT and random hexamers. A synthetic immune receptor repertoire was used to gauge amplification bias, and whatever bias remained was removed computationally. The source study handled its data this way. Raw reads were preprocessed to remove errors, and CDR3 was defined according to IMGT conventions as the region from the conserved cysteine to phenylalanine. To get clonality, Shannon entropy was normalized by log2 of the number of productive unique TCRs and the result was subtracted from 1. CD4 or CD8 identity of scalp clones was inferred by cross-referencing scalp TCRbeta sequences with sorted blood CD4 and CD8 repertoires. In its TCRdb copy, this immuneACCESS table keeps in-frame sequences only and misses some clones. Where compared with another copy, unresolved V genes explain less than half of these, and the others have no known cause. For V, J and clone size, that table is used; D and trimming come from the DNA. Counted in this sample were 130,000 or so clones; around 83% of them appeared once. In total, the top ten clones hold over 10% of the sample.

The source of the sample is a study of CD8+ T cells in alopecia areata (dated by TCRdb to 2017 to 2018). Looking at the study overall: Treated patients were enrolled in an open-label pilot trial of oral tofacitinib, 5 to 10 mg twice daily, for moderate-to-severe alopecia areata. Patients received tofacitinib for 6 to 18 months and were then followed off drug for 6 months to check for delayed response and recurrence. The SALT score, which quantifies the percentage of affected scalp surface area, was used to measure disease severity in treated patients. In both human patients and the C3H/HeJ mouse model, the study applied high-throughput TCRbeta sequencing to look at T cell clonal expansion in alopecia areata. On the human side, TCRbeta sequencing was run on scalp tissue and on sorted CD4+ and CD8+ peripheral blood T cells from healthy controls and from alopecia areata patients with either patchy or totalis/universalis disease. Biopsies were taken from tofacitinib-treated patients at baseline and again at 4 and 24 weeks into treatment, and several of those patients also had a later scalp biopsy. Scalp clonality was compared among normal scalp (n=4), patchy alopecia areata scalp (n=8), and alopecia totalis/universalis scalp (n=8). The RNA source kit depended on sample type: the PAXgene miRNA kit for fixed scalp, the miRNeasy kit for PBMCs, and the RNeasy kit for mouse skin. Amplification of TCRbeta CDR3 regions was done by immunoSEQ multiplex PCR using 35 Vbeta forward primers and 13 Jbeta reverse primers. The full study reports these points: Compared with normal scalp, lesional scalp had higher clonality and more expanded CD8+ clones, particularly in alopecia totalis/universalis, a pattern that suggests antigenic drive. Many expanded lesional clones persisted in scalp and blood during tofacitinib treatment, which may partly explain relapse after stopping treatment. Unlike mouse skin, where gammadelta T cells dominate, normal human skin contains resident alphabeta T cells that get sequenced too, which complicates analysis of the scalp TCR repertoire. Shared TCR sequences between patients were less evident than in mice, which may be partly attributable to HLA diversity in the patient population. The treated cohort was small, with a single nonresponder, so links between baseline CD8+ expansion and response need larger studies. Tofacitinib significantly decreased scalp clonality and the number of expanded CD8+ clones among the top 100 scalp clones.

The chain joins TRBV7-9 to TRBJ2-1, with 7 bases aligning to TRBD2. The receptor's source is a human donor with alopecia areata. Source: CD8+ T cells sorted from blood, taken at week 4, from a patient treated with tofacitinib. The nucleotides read TGTGCCAGCAGCCCATTTAGCGGGCCCAGCGGAAATGAGCAGTTCTTC. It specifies CASSPFSGPSGNEQFF.